These 30 T cell receptor beta chains share one sample of origin, sequenced in a study of blood T cell repertoires in COVID-19. Profiled with immunoSEQ multiplex PCR; TCRdb holds only in-frame clones, not every one. The top ten clones hold roughly 2% of a sample with fewer than 500,000 clones, roughly 85% of them seen once. The specimen was PBMCs or T cells enriched from blood (not recorded which). The receptors come from a woman aged 18-29 years with acute COVID-19.

This chain joins TRBV27 and TRBJ2-1; 13 bases are shared with TRBD2. CDR1 and CDR2 from the germline V gene are MNHEY and SMNVEV (reference sequence). Losses at the gene ends were 7 bases for V and 9 bases for J; bases not matched to a gene: 21. This CDR3 region has 19 residues. CDR3 sequence: CASNAQQGILAGGPGEQFF. The CDR3 region has the DNA TGTGCCAGCAATGCACAACAGGGAATACTAGCGGGAGGGCCCGGTGAGCAGTTCTTC.

J is TRBJ2-2 and V is TRBV7-3; the match to TRBD2 covers 9 bases. CDR1 is SGHTA, CDR2 FQGTGA, per germline. The CDR3 covers 13 residues. V lost 8 bases to trimming and J lost 7 bases; unmatched junction nucleotides: 5. CDR3 residues: CASAGGVSGELFF. In DNA, the CDR3 is TGTGCCAGCGCGGGAGGGGTTAGCGGGGAGCTGTTTTTT.

To note about this clone: The identical CDR3 is also encoded by other nucleotide sequences in the sample. The chain combines TRBV7-2 with TRBJ2-5, with 7 bases lining up with TRBD1. The CDR3 runs to 13 residues. The J segment lost 4 bases and the V segment lost 1 base, leaving 0 bases of the junction unmatched. Germline V gives CDR1 SGHTA, CDR2 FQGNSA. The CDR3 DNA sequence: TGTGCCAGCAGCTTAGACAGGGGAGAGACCCAGTACTTC. Its translation: CASSLDRGETQYF. The whole variable domain, filled in from reference TRBV7-2 and TRBJ2-5, reads GAGVSQSPSNKVTEKGKDVELRCDPISGHTALYWYRQSLGQGLEFLIYFQGNSAPDKSGLPSDRFSAERTGGSVSTLTIQRTQQEDSAVYLCASSLDRGETQYFGPGTRLLVL.

This chain connects TRBV9 to TRBJ1-6; TRBD1 might be the D (6 bases). The length of the CDR3 is 15 residues. Germline lookup yields CDR1 SGDLS and CDR2 YYNGEE. V gave up 0 bases and J gave up 10 bases, with 14 bases separating them. CDR3 sequence reads: CASSVGPPGESPLHF. CDR3 DNA sequence: TGTGCCAGCAGCGTAGGACCCCCAGGGGAATCACCCCTCCACTTT.

The chain carries TRBV13 and TRBJ2-1; 9 nucleotides agree with TRBD2. V shed 5 bases and J 8 bases; nucleotides not matched to a gene: 10. The CDR3 runs 15 residues. Germline CDR1 and CDR2: PRHDT and FYEKMQ (reference sequence). CDR3 in DNA: TGTGCCAGCAGCGCCCGAGCGACTAGCGGTCATGAGCAGTTCTTC. It encodes CASSARATSGHEQFF. The variable domain in full, completed from reference TRBV13 and TRBJ2-1, reads AAGVIQSPRHLIKEKRETATLKCYPIPRHDTVYWYQQGPGQDPQFLISFYEKMQSDKGSIPDRFSAQQFSDYHSELNMSSLELGDSALYFCASSARATSGHEQFFGPGTRLTVL.

This chain joins TRBV5-1 and TRBJ1-3; D is undetermined. Trimming removed 1 base at V and 5 bases at J, with 22 bases between. Germline V lookup: CDR1 SGHRS, CDR2 YFSETQ. This CDR3 is 18 amino acids long. This CDR3 is CASSLSLLGRKTRNTIYF. The DNA of the CDR3 is TGCGCCAGCAGCTTGTCCCTTCTGGGGAGGAAAACCAGAAACACCATATATTTT.

This chain joins TRBV11-2 and TRBJ1-4; 7 bases align to TRBD1. This CDR3 has 14 amino acids. The J segment lost 4 bases and the V segment lost 8 bases, leaving 7 bases of the junction unmatched. Germline CDR1 SGHAT, CDR2 FQNNGV. CDR3 sequence (DNA): TGTGCCAGCTCGAAGGGACAGTTTAATGAAAAACTGTTTTTT. This encodes CASSKGQFNEKLFF.

In this sample, this clone turned up once. V usage is TRBV3-1 (or the pseudogene TRBV3-2) and J usage is TRBJ1-5; D remains unclear. The CDR3 runs to 12 residues. Germline V gene lookup returns CDR1 LGHDT and CDR2 YNNKEL (reference sequence). V dropped 3 bases and J dropped 4 bases, with 4 bases sitting between them. CDR3 residues: CASSHTNQPQHF. The CDR3 nucleotides read TGTGCCAGCAGCCACACTAATCAGCCCCAGCATTTT.

This clone occurred once. This chain uses TRBV27 with TRBJ2-1, with D perhaps TRBD2 (7 bases). The length of the CDR3 is 14 residues. Per germline, CDR1 MNHEY and CDR2 SMNVEV (reference sequence). Trimming left V 7 bases short and J 4 bases short, with 14 bases between. The CDR3 region has the DNA TGTGCCAGCACCGAGGCGGGGGCATACAATGAGCAGTTCTTC. Amino acid sequence: CASTEAGAYNEQFF.

This clone was recorded many times. Within the sample, other DNA sequences also encode this same CDR3. This chain joins TRBV5-1 and TRBJ1-6; 8 nucleotides agree with TRBD1. The germline V gene has CDR1 SGHRS and CDR2 YFSETQ. Trimming cost V 4 bases and J 7 bases; bases outside gene matches: 4. The CDR3 contains 14 residues. Written as DNA, the CDR3 is TGCGCCAGCAGCCTGACAGGGGAAAATTCACCCCTCCACTTT. It specifies CASSLTGENSPLHF.

V is TRBV9 and J is TRBJ1-5, with 7 bases identical to TRBD1. Germline CDR1 is SGDLS and CDR2 is YYNGEE. V shed 0 bases and J 7 bases; nucleotides not matched to a gene: 7. There are 15 residues in the CDR3. The CDR3: CASSVDEGAGQPQHF. The CDR3 DNA follows: TGTGCCAGCAGCGTAGATGAGGGGGCGGGACAGCCCCAGCATTTT.

The chain links TRBV4-1 to TRBJ1-3; D is perhaps TRBD1 (5 bases). V was clipped by 4 bases and J by 0 bases, with 22 bases between them. Germline V lookup: CDR1 MGHRA, CDR2 YSYEKL. This CDR3 contains 19 residues. CDR3 coding DNA: TGCGCCAGCAGCCCATTTCCATCAAAGGACACCAACTCTGGAAACACCATATATTTT. It translates to CASSPFPSKDTNSGNTIYF.

This clone has only one observation. J is TRBJ2-7 and V is TRBV9; 8 nucleotides match TRBD1. Germline CDR1 SGDLS, CDR2 YYNGEE. Unmatched junction bases numbered 8, after V lost 3 bases and J lost 0 bases. The CDR3 sequence is 16 residues long. The CDR3 DNA sequence: TGTGCCAGCAGCGGGGGGACAGGCGCTAGCTCCTACGAGCAGTACTTC. This encodes CASSGGTGASSYEQYF.

V and J are TRBV6-4 and TRBJ2-3; D is unclear. The V end lost 2 bases, the J end lost 4 bases, and 7 bases lay between the germline ends. The CDR3 consists of 13 residues. The germline CDR1 and CDR2 sequences are MRHNA and SNTAGT. CDR3 coding DNA: TGTGCCAGCAGTGACCCCTTAGCAGATACGCAGTATTTT. This gives the protein CASSDPLADTQYF.

The chain is built from TRBV9 and TRBJ2-2, with D hard to call. This CDR3 comprises 13 residues. CDR1 is SGDLS, CDR2 YYNGEE, per germline. V was shortened by 4 bases and J by 4 bases, with 8 bases between the two germline ends. The DNA of the CDR3 is TGTGCCAGCAGCTCGCACTTCACCGGGGAGCTGTTTTTT. Translating gives CASSSHFTGELFF.

The rearrangement joins TRBV6-4 to TRBJ2-1; tentative D call: TRBD1 (5 bases). The V end was cut by 2 bases, the J end by 6 bases, with 5 bases between. CDR3 length: 12 residues. CDR1 and CDR2 from the germline V gene are MRHNA and SNTAGT. DNA of the CDR3: TGTGCCAGCAGTGACGACAGCAATGAGCAGTTCTTC. It codes for CASSDDSNEQFF.

Details on this clone: This sample includes further DNA sequences coding for the same CDR3. The chain joins TRBV3-1 (or the pseudogene TRBV3-2) to TRBJ2-5, with 11 bases aligning to TRBD2. V lost 1 base, J lost 5 bases, and 6 bases stayed unmatched. CDR3 size: 16 residues. From germline, CDR1 is LGHDT and CDR2 YNNKEL (reference sequence). CDR3 amino acids: CASSQGSGGAGETQYF. For the CDR3, the DNA is TGTGCCAGCAGCCAAGGTAGCGGGGGGGCCGGGGAGACCCAGTACTTC.

This clone was detected only once. The chain has TRBV9 and TRBJ2-1; perhaps TRBD1 as D (5 bases). V gave up 3 bases and J gave up 8 bases, with 21 bases separating them. The germline V gene has CDR1 SGDLS and CDR2 YYNGEE. The CDR3 length is 16 residues. The CDR3, as DNA: TGTGCCAGCAGCGCCAATCTAGGACACATGGGCGATGAGCAGTTCTTC. This codes for CASSANLGHMGDEQFF.

The chain carries TRBV3-1 (or the pseudogene TRBV3-2) and TRBJ1-5, with no clear D. This CDR3 has 12 residues. Germline CDR1 reads LGHDT; CDR2 reads YNNKEL (reference sequence). Trimming took off 5 bases at V and 4 bases at J, with 6 bases between the two ends. CDR3 loop: CASSGGNQPQHF. Written as DNA, the CDR3 is TGTGCCAGCAGCGGAGGGAATCAGCCCCAGCATTTT.

The chain recombines TRBV7-2 with TRBJ2-7; 10 bases fit TRBD2. The CDR3 runs 14 residues. After removal of 5 bases from V and 5 bases from J, the junction contained 6 bases not matched to a gene. Germline CDR1 SGHTA, CDR2 FQGNSA. CDR3 bases: TGTGCCAGCAGCCGCGCTAGCGGGAGTAACGAGCAGTACTTC. Translated: CASSRASGSNEQYF.

The V gene is TRBV9, the J gene TRBJ1-1, with D perhaps TRBD1 (6 bases). CDR3 size: 14 residues. Germline loops: CDR1 SGDLS, CDR2 YYNGEE. V was cut by 1 base and J by 4 bases, with 11 bases left in between. The CDR3 loop is CASSVSTGSTEAFF. Here the CDR3 DNA reads TGTGCCAGCAGCGTATCGACAGGTTCCACTGAAGCTTTCTTT.

The chain carries TRBV19 and TRBJ1-6; maybe TRBD1 (6 bases). There are 15 residues in the CDR3. V shed 7 bases and J shed 8 bases, with 18 bases lying between them. Germline CDR1 LNHDA, CDR2 SQIVND (reference sequence). The CDR3 DNA sequence: TGTGCCAGTAATGGAAGACAGGCCATGGATTCACCCCTCCACTTT. Translating gives CASNGRQAMDSPLHF.

The chain has TRBV7-9 and TRBJ2-3, with D possibly TRBD1 on 5 matching bases. The CDR3 has 15 residues. Germline V gene sequence: CDR1 SEHNR, CDR2 FQNEAQ (reference sequence). The V and J ends lost 5 bases and 0 bases respectively, with 12 bases between them. The CDR3 DNA reads TGTGCCAGCAGCCGGAAGCAGGGTAGCACAGATACGCAGTATTTT. It codes for CASSRKQGSTDTQYF.

Note on this clone: Other nucleotide sequences from this sample produce the same CDR3. The rearrangement links TRBV3-1 (or the pseudogene TRBV3-2) to TRBJ1-2; TRBD1 is a possible D gene (5 bases). Germline V gives CDR1 LGHDT, CDR2 YNNKEL (reference sequence). V lost 0 bases and J lost 2, with 7 bases in between. The CDR3 loop spans 14 amino acids. The CDR3, as DNA: TGTGCCAGCAGCCAAGATTCAGGGAACTATGGCTACACCTTC. This encodes CASSQDSGNYGYTF.

The V call is TRBV3-1 (or the pseudogene TRBV3-2), the J call TRBJ2-1; possibly TRBD2 for D (6 bases). The CDR3 is made up of 15 amino acids. Trimming left V 1 base short and J 4 bases short, with 11 bases between. Per germline, CDR1 LGHDT and CDR2 YNNKEL (reference sequence). The CDR3 spells CASSQALAGYNEQFF. The DNA for the CDR3 is TGTGCCAGCAGCCAAGCCCTTGCGGGGTACAATGAGCAGTTCTTC.

This clone is a singleton in its sample. The chain links TRBV18 to TRBJ2-1; 8 bases match TRBD1. This CDR3 comprises 16 residues. With 5 bases clipped from V and 8 bases from J, the junction kept 14 bases outside the gene matches. Looked up from germline, CDR1 is KGHSH and CDR2 is LQKENI. CDR3 coding DNA: TGTGCCAGCTCAAAAACGGGGCAGGGGGCGCGCCATGAGCAGTTCTTC. It translates to CASSKTGQGARHEQFF.

The genes are TRBV5-1 and TRBJ1-1; 7 nucleotides match TRBD1. Germline assignment: CDR1 SGHRS and CDR2 YFSETQ. J gave up 0 bases and V 4 bases, and 9 bases lay outside the gene matches. This CDR3 region has 16 residues. CDR3 coding DNA: TGCGCCAGCAGCCCACTTGCGACAGGGATGAACACTGAAGCTTTCTTT. Translated: CASSPLATGMNTEAFF.

This chain links TRBV9 with TRBJ2-1; possible D gene TRBD2, 5 bases. This CDR3 has 15 residues. The V gene's germline CDR1 is SGDLS and CDR2 YYNGEE. V lost 4 bases and J 1 base, leaving 12 bases between the germline ends. CDR3 sequence (DNA): TGTGCCAGCAGCAGTATAACTAGTTCCTACAATGAGCAGTTCTTC. This sequence encodes CASSSITSSYNEQFF.

Worth noting for this clone: Other DNA sequences in the same sample also yield this CDR3. This sequence joins TRBV7-9 and TRBJ2-5; 15 bases line up with TRBD2. The trim removed 3 bases at V and 5 bases at J, leaving 1 base unmatched. The germline V gene has CDR1 SEHNR and CDR2 FQNEAQ (reference sequence). The CDR3 has 15 amino acids. CDR3: CASSLGLAGGETQYF. For the CDR3, the DNA is TGTGCCAGCAGCTTGGGACTAGCGGGGGGTGAGACCCAGTACTTC.

V and J are TRBV10-3 and TRBJ2-3; D might be TRBD2 (6 bases). Germline CDR1 ENHRY, CDR2 SYGVKD. The CDR3 runs to 14 residues. V shed 5 bases and J shed 0 bases, with 9 bases lying between them. CDR3 region: CAISSGTSTDTQYF. CDR3 in DNA: TGTGCCATCAGTTCCGGGACTAGCACAGATACGCAGTATTTT.